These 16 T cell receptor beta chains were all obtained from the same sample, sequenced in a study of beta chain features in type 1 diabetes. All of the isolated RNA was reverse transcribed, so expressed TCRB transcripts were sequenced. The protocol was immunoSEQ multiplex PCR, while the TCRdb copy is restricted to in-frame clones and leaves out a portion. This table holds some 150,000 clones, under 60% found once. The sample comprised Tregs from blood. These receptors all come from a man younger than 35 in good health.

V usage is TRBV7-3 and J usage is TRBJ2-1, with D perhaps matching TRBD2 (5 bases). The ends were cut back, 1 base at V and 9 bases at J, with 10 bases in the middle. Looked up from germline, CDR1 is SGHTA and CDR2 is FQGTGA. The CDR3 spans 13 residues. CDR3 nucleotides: TGTGCCAGCAGCTTAAGTCCCAGCGGTGAGCAGTTCTTC. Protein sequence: CASSLSPSGEQFF.

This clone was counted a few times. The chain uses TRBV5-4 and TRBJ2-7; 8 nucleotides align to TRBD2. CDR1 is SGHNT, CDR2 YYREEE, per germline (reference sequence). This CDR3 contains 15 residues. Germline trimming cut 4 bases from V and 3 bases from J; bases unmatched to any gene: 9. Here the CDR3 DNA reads TGTGCCAGCAGCGCGAGCGGGAGACCTTACTACGAGCAGTACTTC. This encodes CASSASGRPYYEQYF.

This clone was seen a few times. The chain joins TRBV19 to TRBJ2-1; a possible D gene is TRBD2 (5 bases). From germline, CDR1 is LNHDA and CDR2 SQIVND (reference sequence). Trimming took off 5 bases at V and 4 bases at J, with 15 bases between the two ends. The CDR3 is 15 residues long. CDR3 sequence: CASSYSGQYYNEQFF. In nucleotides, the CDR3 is TGTGCCAGTAGTTACAGCGGCCAATATTACAATGAGCAGTTCTTC.

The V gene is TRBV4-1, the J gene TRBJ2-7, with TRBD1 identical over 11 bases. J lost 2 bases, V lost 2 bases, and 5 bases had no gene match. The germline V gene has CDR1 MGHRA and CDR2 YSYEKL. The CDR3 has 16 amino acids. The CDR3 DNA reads TGCGCCAGCAGCCAACGCCCGGGACAGGGGGCCTACGAGCAGTACTTC. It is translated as CASSQRPGQGAYEQYF.

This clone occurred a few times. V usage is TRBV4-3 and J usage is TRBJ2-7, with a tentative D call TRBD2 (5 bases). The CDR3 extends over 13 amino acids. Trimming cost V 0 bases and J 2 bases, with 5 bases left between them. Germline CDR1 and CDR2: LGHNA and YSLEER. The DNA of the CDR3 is TGCGCCAGCAGCCAAGAACTAGCCTACGAGCAGTACTTC. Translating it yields CASSQELAYEQYF.

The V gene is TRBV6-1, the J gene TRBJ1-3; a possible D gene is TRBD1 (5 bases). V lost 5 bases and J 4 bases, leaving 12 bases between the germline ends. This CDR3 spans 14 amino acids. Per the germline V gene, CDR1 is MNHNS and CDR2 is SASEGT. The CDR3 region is CASSSDGGGNTIYF. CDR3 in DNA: TGTGCCAGCAGTTCGGACGGGGGAGGAAACACCATATATTTT.

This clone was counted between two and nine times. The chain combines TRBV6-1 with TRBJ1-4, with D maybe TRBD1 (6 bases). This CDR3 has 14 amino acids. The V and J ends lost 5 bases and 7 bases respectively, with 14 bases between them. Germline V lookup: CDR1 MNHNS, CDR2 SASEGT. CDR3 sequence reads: CASSRTAPFEKLFF. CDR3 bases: TGTGCCAGCAGTAGGACAGCGCCCTTTGAAAAACTGTTTTTT.

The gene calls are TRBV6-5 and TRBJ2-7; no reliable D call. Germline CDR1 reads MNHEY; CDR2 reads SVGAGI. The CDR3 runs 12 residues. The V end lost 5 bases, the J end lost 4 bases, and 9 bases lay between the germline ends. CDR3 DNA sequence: TGTGCCAGCAGTCAAACCAGGTACGAGCAGTACTTC. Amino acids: CASSQTRYEQYF.

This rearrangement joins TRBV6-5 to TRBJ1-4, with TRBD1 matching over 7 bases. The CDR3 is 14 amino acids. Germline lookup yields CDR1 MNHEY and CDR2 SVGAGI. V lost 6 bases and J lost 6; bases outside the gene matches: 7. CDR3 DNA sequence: TGTGCCAGCAGATTCGGGACAGTGGATGAAAAACTGTTTTTT. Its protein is CASRFGTVDEKLFF.

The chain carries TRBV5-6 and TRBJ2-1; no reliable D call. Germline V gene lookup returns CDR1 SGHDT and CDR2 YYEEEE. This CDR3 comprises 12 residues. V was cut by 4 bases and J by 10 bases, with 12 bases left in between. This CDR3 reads CASSLKHYEQFF. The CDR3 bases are TGTGCCAGCAGCCTAAAGCATTACGAGCAGTTCTTC.

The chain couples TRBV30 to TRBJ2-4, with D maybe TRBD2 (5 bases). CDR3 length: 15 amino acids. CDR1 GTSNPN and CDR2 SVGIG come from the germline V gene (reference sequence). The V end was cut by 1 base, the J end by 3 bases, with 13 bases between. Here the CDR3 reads CAWSEGGYYKNIQYF. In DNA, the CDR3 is TGTGCCTGGAGTGAGGGCGGGTACTACAAAAACATTCAGTACTTC. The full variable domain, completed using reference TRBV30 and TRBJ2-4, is SQTIHQWPATLVQPVGSPLSLECTVEGTSNPNLYWYRQAAGRGLQLLFYSVGIGQISSEVPQNLSASRPQDRQFILSSKKLLLSDSGFYLCAWSEGGYYKNIQYFGAGTRLSVL.

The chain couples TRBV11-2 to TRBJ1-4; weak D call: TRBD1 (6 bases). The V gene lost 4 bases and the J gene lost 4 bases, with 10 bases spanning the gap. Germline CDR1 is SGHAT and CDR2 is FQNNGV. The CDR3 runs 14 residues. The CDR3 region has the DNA TGTGCCAGCAGCTCTGGACAGCTTAATGAAAAACTGTTTTTT. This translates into CASSSGQLNEKLFF.

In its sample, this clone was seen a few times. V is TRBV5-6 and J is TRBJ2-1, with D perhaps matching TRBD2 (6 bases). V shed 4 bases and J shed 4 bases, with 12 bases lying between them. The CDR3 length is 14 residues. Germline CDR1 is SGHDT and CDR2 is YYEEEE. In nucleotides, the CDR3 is TGTGCCAGCAGCAGACCGGGACTGTACAATGAGCAGTTCTTC. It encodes CASSRPGLYNEQFF. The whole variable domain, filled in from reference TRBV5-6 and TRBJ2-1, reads DAGVTQSPTHLIKTRGQQVTLRCSPKSGHDTVSWYQQALGQGPQFIFQYYEEEERQRGNFPDRFSGHQFPNYSSELNVNALLLGDSALYLCASSRPGLYNEQFFGPGTRLTVL.

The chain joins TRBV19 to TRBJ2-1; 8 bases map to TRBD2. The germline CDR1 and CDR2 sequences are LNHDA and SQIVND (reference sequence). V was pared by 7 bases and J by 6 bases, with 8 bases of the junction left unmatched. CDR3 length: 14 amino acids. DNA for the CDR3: TGTGCCAGTATAGGAGCGGGGGTCCCCAATGAGCAGTTCTTC. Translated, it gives CASIGAGVPNEQFF.

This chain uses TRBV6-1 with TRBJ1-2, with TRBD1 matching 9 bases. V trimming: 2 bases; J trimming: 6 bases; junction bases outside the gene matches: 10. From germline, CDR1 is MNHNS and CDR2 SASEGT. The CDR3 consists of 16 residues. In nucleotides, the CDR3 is TGTGCCAGCAGTGAACGGCTAGGACAGGGGATCAATGGCTACACCTTC. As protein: CASSERLGQGINGYTF.

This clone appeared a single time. CDR3: CASRSGLPGEGYTF. The CDR3 DNA sequence: TGTGCCAGCAGATCCGGACTACCCGGTGAGGGCTACACCTTC. The V call is TRBV6-6, the J call TRBJ1-2; unclear D gene. This CDR3 has 14 residues. Deletions cut 6 bases from V and 8 bases from J, with 19 bases between. CDR1 and CDR2 from the germline V gene are MNHNY and SVGAGI (reference sequence).